The subject of this entry is one T cell receptor (beta chain). The data are from a study of early T cells in non-severe SARS-CoV-2 infection. TCRdb reprocessed the 5' RACE reads with MiXCR, giving one entry per CDR3 protein. The table lists about 80,000 distinct CDR3 sequences, roughly 4.7% of them singletons. The CDR3 is made up of 16 amino acids. Germline CDR1 reads MNHEY; CDR2 reads SMNVEV (reference sequence). The junction had 3 bases not matched to a gene; V was cut back by 0 bases and J by 0 bases. This material consisted of whole blood, taken at baseline. The sequence was collected from an adult who was a healthcare worker with PCR-confirmed SARS-CoV-2 infection or an uninfected control (not recorded which). This sequence joins TRBV27 and TRBJ2-7, with 9 bases matching TRBD2. DNA of the CDR3: TGTGCCAGCAGTTTATCGTCTAGCGGGGCCTCCTACGAGCAGTACTTC. Translated, it gives CASSLSSSGASYEQYF.